A single sample gave rise to the 4 T cell receptor beta chains below, sequenced in a study of shared clonotypes between healthy human individuals. The data were produced by immunoSEQ multiplex PCR, yet TCRdb's version contains in-frame clones alone and is incomplete. The repertoire has 2,500,000 or so clones, 93% of them found once; the top ten carry roughly 0.39%. Sample: naive CD4+ T cells from PBMCs. Subset defined: CD45RA+ positively selected. The receptors stem from a man aged 18 to 29 in good health. Some clones in this sample may be carry-over from other donors' samples.

The rearrangement uses TRBV9 and TRBJ2-2; weak D call: TRBD2 (6 bases). Germline-derived CDR1 and CDR2 are SGDLS and YYNGEE. Between the trimmed V and J ends, which lost 4 bases and 6 bases, there was a span of 19 bases. The CDR3 length is 16 residues. The DNA of the CDR3 is TGTGCCAGCAGCAATAGACCGGGACTCGGGGCCGGGGAGCTGTTTTTT. Its protein product is CASSNRPGLGAGELFF.

This clone was observed a single time. The rearrangement uses TRBV28 and TRBJ2-2, with a tentative D call TRBD2 (5 bases). Trimming took off 8 bases at V and 6 bases at J, with 7 bases between the two ends. Germline V CDR1 and CDR2: MDHEN, SYDVKM. CDR3 size: 11 residues. CDR3 sequence: CASGLSGELFF. The CDR3 DNA sequence: TGTGCCAGCGGACTCTCCGGGGAGCTGTTTTTT. The whole variable domain, remainder taken from reference TRBV28 and TRBJ2-2, is DVKVTQSSRYLVKRTGEKVFLECVQDMDHENMFWYRQDPGLGLRLIYFSYDVKMKEKGDIPEGYSVSREKKERFSLILESASTNQTSMYLCASGLSGELFFGEGSRLTVL.

The chain recombines TRBV5-1 with TRBJ2-1; D is unclear. This CDR3 is built from 14 residues. The V end lost 4 bases, the J end lost 0 bases, and 8 bases lay between the germline ends. The germline CDR1 and CDR2 sequences are SGHRS and YFSETQ. CDR3 nucleotides: TGCGCCAGCAGCGTCGTGGCCTCCTACAATGAGCAGTTCTTC. It yields the protein CASSVVASYNEQFF.

This sequence joins TRBV27 and TRBJ1-1, with TRBD1 identical over 9 bases. CDR3 size: 16 residues. Germline V gene lookup returns CDR1 MNHEY and CDR2 SMNVEV (reference sequence). V shed 4 bases, J shed 5 bases, and the junction held 11 bases outside the gene matches. The CDR3 spells CASSSHPGQGWTEAFF. CDR3 coding DNA: TGTGCCAGCAGTTCCCACCCAGGACAGGGGTGGACTGAAGCTTTCTTT.